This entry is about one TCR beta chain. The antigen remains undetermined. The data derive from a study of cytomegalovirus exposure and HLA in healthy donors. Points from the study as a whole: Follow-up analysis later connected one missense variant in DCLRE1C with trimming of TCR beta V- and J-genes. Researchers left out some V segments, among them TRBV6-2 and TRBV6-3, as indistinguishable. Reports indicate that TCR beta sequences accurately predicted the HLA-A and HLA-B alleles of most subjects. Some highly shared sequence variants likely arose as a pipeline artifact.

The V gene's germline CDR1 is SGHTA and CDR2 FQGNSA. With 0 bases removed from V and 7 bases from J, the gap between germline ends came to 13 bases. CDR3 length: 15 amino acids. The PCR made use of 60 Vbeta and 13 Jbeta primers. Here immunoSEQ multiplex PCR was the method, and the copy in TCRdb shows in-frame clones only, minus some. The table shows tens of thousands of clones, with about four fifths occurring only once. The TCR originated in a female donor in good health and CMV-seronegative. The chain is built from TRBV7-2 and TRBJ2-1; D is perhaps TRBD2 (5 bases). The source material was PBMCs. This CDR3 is CASSLAGGPSNEQFF. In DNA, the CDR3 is TGTGCCAGCAGCTTAGCTGGCGGGCCTAGTAATGAGCAGTTCTTC.